What follows is one T cell receptor (beta chain) and its context. No antigen is known for it. At one end the junction does not follow the germline gene, possibly because of a read error. The entry originates in a study of identical twins. General study results and limits: Invariant MAIT and iNKT cells may have partly biased zero-insertion analyses. Low generation-probability sequences were in excess among twin-shared out-of-frame alpha sequences. Insertions were reduced in abundant cord blood beta clonotypes but not in memory repertoires.

The CDR3 is 16 residues long. From germline, CDR1 is DFQATT and CDR2 SNEGSKA (reference sequence). One entry per CDR3 protein results from TCRdb running MiXCR on the 5' RACE reads. The profile shows hundreds of thousands of distinct CDR3 sequences, roughly an eighth of them singletons. V usage is TRBV20-1 and J usage is TRBJ2-2, with D maybe TRBD2 (6 bases). This clonotype originated in a woman aged 18-35 years in good health. Sequencing was performed on memory (CD45RO+) T cells sorted from blood. In DNA form, the CDR3 reads TGCTGTGCTAGAGAGCAGGCTGCGGGGCGCACCGGGGAGCTGTTTTTT. Amino acid sequence: CCAREQAAGRTGELFF.